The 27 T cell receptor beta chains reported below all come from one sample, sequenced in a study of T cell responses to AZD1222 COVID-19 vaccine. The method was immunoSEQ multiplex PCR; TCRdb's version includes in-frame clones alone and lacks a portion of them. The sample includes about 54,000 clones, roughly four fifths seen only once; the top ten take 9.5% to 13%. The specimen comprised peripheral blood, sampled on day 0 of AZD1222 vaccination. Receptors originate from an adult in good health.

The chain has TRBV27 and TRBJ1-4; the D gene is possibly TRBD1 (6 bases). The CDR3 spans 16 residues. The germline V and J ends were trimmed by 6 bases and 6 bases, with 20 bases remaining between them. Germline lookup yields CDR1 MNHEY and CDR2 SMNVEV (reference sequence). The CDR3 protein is CASRAEGVGLDEKLFF. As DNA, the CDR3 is TGTGCCAGCAGGGCGGAGGGGGTAGGCCTGGATGAAAAACTGTTTTTT.

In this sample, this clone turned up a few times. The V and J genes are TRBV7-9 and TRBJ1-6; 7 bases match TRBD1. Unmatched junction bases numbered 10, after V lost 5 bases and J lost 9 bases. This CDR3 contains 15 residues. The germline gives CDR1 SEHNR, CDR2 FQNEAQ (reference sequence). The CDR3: CASSLLTGSASPLHF. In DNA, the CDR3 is TGTGCCAGCAGCCTTTTGACAGGGTCTGCTTCACCCCTCCACTTT.

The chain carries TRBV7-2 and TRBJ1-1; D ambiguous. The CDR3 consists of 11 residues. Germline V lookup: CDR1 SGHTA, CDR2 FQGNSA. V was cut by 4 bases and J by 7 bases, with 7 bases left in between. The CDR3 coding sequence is TGTGCCAGCAGCTCCTATGTTGAAGCTTTCTTT. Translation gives CASSSYVEAFF. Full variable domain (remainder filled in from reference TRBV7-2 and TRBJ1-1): GAGVSQSPSNKVTEKGKDVELRCDPISGHTALYWYRQSLGQGLEFLIYFQGNSAPDKSGLPSDRFSAERTGGSVSTLTIQRTQQEDSAVYLCASSSYVEAFFGQGTRLTVV.

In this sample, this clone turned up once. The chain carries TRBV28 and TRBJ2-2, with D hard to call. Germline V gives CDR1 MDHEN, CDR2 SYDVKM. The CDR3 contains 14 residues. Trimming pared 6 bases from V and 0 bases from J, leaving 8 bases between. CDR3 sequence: CASSPLANTGELFF. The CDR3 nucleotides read TGTGCCAGCAGCCCACTCGCGAACACCGGGGAGCTGTTTTTT. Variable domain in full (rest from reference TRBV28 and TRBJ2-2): DVKVTQSSRYLVKRTGEKVFLECVQDMDHENMFWYRQDPGLGLRLIYFSYDVKMKEKGDIPEGYSVSREKKERFSLILESASTNQTSMYLCASSPLANTGELFFGEGSRLTVL.

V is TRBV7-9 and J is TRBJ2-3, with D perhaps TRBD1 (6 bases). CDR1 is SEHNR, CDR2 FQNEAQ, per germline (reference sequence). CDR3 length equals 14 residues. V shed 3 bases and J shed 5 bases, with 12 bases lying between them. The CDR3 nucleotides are TGTGCCAGCAGCTTGACAGGTACCGGAGATACGCAGTATTTT. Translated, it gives CASSLTGTGDTQYF.

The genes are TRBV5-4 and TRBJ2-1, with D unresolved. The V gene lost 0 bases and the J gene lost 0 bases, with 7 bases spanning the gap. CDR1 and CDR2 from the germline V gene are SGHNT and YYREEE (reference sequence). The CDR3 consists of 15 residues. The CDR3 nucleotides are TGTGCCAGCAGCTTGGGACCCGGCTCCTACAATGAGCAGTTCTTC. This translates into CASSLGPGSYNEQFF.

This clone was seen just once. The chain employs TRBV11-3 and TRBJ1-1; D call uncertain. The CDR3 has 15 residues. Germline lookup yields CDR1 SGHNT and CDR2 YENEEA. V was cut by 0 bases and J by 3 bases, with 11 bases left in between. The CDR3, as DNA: TGTGCCAGCAGCTTAGAGGGCAGTCGGGACACTGAAGCTTTCTTT. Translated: CASSLEGSRDTEAFF.

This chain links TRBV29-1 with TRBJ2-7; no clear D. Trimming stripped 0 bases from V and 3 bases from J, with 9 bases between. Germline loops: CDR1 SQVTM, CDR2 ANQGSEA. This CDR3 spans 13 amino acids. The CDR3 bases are TGCAGCGTTGAAGATGCTCAGTACTACGAGCAGTACTTC. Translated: CSVEDAQYYEQYF.

CDR3 DNA sequence: TGTGCCAGCAGCCTACGACAGGGCTACACTGAAGCTTTCTTT. Translating it yields CASSLRQGYTEAFF. The J gene is TRBJ1-1, the V gene TRBV7-2, with 7 bases that match TRBD1. The trim removed 5 bases at V and 3 bases at J, leaving 6 bases unmatched. This CDR3 is 14 amino acids long. CDR1 and CDR2 (germline): SGHTA, FQGNSA.

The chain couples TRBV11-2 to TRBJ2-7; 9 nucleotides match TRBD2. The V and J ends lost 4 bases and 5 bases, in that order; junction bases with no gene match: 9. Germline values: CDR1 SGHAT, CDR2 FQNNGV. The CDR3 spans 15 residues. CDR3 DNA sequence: TGTGCCAGCAGCTCCCGTCAGCGGGAGGTCAACGAGCAGTACTTC. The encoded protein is CASSSRQREVNEQYF.

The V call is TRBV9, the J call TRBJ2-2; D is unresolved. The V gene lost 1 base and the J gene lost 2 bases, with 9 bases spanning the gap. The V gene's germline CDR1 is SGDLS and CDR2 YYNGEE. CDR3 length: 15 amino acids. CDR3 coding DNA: TGTGCCAGCAGCGTACAGGTCCTAAACACCGGGGAGCTGTTTTTT. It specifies CASSVQVLNTGELFF.

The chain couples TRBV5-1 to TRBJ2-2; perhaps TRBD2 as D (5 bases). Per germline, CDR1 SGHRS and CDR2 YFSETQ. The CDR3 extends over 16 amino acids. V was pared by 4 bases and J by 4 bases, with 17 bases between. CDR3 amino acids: CASSLDTRMVTGELFF. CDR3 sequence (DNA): TGCGCCAGCAGCCTTGACACTAGGATGGTCACCGGGGAGCTGTTTTTT. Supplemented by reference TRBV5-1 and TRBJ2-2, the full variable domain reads KAGVTQTPRYLIKTRGQQVTLSCSPISGHRSVSWYQQTPGQGLQFLFEYFSETQRNKGNFPGRFSGRQFSNSRSEMNVSTLELGDSALYLCASSLDTRMVTGELFFGEGSRLTVL.

This CDR3 reads CASSPGGPSLHF. CDR3 DNA sequence: TGTGCCAGCAGTCCTGGGGGTCCAAGTCTGCATTTT. This rearrangement joins TRBV28 to TRBJ1-5; the D gene is possibly TRBD1 (5 bases). The CDR3 extends over 12 amino acids. Germline V gene lookup returns CDR1 MDHEN and CDR2 SYDVKM. Trimming took off 5 bases at V and 15 bases at J, with 17 bases between the two ends.

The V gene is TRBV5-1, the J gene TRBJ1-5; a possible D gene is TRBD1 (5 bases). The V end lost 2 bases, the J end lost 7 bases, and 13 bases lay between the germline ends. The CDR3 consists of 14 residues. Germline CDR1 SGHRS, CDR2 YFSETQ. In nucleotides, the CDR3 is TGCGCCAGCAGCTTCGGGGCTCCGGGGCAGCCCCAGCATTTT. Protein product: CASSFGAPGQPQHF.

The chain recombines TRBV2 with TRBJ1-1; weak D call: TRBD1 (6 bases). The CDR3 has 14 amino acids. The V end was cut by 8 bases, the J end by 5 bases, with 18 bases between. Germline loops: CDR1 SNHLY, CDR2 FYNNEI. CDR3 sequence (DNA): TGTGCCAGCCGTATCAGGGGATTGGGGACTGAAGCTTTCTTT. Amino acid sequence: CASRIRGLGTEAFF.

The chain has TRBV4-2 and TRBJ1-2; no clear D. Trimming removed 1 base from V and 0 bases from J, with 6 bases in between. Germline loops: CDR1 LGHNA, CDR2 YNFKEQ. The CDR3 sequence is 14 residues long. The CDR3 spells CASSQAGTNYGYTF. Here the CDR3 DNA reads TGTGCCAGCAGCCAAGCGGGGACTAACTATGGCTACACCTTC.

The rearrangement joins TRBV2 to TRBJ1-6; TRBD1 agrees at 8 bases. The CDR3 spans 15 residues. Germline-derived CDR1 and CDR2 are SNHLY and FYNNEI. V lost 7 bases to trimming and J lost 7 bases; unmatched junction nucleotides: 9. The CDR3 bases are TGTGCCAGCAAGCGGACAGGGTCTTCCAATTCACCCCTCCACTTT. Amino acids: CASKRTGSSNSPLHF. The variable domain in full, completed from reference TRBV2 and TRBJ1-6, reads EPEVTQTPSHQVTQMGQEVILRCVPISNHLYFYWYRQILGQKVEFLVSFYNNEISEKSEIFDDQFSVERPDGSNFTLKIRSTKLEDSAMYFCASKRTGSSNSPLHFGNGTRLTVT.

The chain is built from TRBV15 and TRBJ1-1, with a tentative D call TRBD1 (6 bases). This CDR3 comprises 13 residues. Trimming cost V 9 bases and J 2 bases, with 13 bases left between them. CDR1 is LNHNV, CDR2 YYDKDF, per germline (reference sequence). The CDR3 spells CATSYRENTEAFF. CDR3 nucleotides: TGTGCCACTTCATACAGGGAAAACACTGAAGCTTTCTTT.

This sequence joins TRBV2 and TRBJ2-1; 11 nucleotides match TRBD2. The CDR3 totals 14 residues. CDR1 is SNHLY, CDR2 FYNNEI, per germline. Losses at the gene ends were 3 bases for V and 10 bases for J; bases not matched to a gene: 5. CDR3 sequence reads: CASSEAIAGGEQFF. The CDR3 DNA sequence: TGTGCCAGCAGTGAGGCCATAGCGGGAGGGGAGCAGTTCTTC.

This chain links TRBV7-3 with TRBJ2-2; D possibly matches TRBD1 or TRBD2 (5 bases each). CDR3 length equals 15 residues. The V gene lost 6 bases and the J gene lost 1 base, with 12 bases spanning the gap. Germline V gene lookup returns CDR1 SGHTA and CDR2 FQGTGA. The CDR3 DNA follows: TGTGCCAGCAGACTGGGACGGTTGAACACCGGGGAGCTGTTTTTT. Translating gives CASRLGRLNTGELFF. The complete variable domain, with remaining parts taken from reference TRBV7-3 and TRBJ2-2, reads GAGVSQTPSNKVTEKGKYVELRCDPISGHTALYWYRQSLGQGPEFLIYFQGTGAADDSGLPNDRFFAVRPEGSVSTLKIQRTERGDSAVYLCASRLGRLNTGELFFGEGSRLTVL.

This chain's CDR3 is CASSTFRGGTDTQYF. The DNA for the CDR3 is TGTGCCAGCAGCACGTTCAGGGGAGGCACAGATACGCAGTATTTT. This chain connects TRBV6-6 to TRBJ2-3; perhaps TRBD1 as D (6 bases). The germline V and J ends were trimmed by 6 bases and 1 base, with 14 bases remaining between them. The germline V gene encodes CDR1 MNHNY and CDR2 SVGAGI (reference sequence). This CDR3 has 15 amino acids.

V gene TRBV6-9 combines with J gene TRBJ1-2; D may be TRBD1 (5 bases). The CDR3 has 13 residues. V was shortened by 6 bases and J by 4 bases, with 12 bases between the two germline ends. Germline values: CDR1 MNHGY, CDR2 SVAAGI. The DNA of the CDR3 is TGTGCCAGCAGGGGACTGTTTTGCTATGGCTACACCTTC. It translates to CASRGLFCYGYTF.

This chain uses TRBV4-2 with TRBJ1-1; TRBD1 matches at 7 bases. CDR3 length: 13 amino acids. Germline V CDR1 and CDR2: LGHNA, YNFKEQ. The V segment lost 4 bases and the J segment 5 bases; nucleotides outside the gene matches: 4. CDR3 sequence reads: CASSPDRETEAFF. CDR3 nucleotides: TGTGCCAGCAGCCCCGACAGGGAAACTGAAGCTTTCTTT.

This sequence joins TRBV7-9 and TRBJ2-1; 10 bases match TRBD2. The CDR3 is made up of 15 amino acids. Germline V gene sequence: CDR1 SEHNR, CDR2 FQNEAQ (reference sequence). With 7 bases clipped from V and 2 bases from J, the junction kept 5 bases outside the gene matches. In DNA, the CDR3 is TGTGCCAGCATTCTGCTAGCGGGGGCCTACAATGAGCAGTTCTTC. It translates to CASILLAGAYNEQFF.

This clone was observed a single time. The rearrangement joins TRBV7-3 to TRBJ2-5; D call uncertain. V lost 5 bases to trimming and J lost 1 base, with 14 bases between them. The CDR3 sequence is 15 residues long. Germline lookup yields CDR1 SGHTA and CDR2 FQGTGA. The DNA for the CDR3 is TGTGCCAGCAGCCCAACCGGGCTGGGCCAAGAGACCCAGTACTTC. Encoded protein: CASSPTGLGQETQYF.

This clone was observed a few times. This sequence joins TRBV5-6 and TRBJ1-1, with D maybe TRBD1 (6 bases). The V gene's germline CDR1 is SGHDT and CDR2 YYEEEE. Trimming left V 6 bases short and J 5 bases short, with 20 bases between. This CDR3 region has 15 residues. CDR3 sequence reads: CASIELTGFGTEAFF. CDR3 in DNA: TGTGCCAGCATCGAATTAACAGGGTTCGGGACTGAAGCTTTCTTT.

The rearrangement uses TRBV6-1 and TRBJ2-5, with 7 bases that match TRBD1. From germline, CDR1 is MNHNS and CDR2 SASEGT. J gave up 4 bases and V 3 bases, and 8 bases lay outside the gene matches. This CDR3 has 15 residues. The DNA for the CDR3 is TGTGCCAGCAGTGACAGGGGGTCAGTGGGAGAGACCCAGTACTTC. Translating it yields CASSDRGSVGETQYF.